The rows below give T cell receptor beta chains drawn from one sample of a study of shared clonotypes between healthy human individuals. TCRdb's copy holds only in-frame clones and misses some; the assay was immunoSEQ multiplex PCR. The table records approximately 2,200,000 clones, 93% of them present only once. The specimen sequenced was naive CD8+ T cells from PBMCs. The receptors here all came from a man aged 18 to 35 in good health. Some clones in this sample may be carry-over from other donors' samples. Both conserved end residues are part of each CDR3. The D gene is left open where the match is weak. Size is stated for part of the rows, as once, few or many counts, or as a class when the clone is expanded.

d_call	v_call	j_call	clone_size	cdr3_aa	cdr3_nt
-	TRBV5-1	TRBJ1-2	-	CASSLRDYANYGYTF	TGCGCCAGCAGCTTGAGGGATTACGCTAACTATGGCTACACCTTC
-	TRBV27	TRBJ2-3	-	CASSRLGGGSTDTQYF	TGTGCCAGCAGTCGGCTCGGGGGCGGTAGCACAGATACGCAGTATTTT
-	TRBV5-5	TRBJ1-1	-	CASSPFGGINTEAFF	TGTGCCAGCAGCCCTTTTGGAGGAATAAACACTGAAGCTTTCTTT
-	TRBV28	TRBJ1-1	-	CASSFRESSEAFF	TGTGCCAGCAGTTTCAGGGAGTCTTCGGAAGCTTTCTTT
TRBD1	TRBV7-9	TRBJ1-2	-	CASTPRDRGRRTNYGYTF	TGTGCCAGCACCCCCAGGGACAGGGGACGGCGGACTAACTATGGCTACACCTTC
TRBD1	TRBV6-4	TRBJ2-5	-	CASSDGERDREYQETQYF	TGTGCCAGCAGTGACGGAGAAAGGGACAGGGAGTACCAAGAGACCCAGTACTTC
-	TRBV30	TRBJ2-1	few	CAWTQTSYNEQFF	TGTGCCTGGACCCAAACTAGTTACAATGAGCAGTTCTTC
-	TRBV9	TRBJ2-3	-	CASSLSSTDTQYF	TGTGCCAGCAGTCTCTCTAGCACAGATACGCAGTATTTT
-	TRBV7-3	TRBJ2-7	-	CASSPTRGSGEQYF	TGTGCCAGCAGCCCAACTAGAGGTTCGGGGGAGCAGTACTTC
TRBD2	TRBV5-4	TRBJ2-7	-	CASSFGTRSYEQYF	TGTGCCAGCAGCTTCGGGACTAGAAGCTACGAGCAGTACTTC
-	TRBV19	TRBJ2-7	-	CASSIRSGYGYEQYF	TGTGCCAGTAGTATAAGGTCAGGGTACGGGTACGAGCAGTACTTC
-	TRBV7-9	TRBJ1-1	-	CASSLVAKNTEAFF	TGTGCCAGCAGCTTAGTCGCCAAGAACACTGAAGCTTTCTTT
TRBD1	TRBV27	TRBJ2-7	-	CASSSSDREYEQYF	TGTGCCAGCAGTTCCTCCGACAGGGAGTACGAGCAGTACTTC
TRBD2	TRBV11-2	TRBJ2-1	-	CASSPHSSGGIDEQFF	TGTGCCAGCAGCCCTCACTCAAGCGGGGGAATCGACGAGCAGTTCTTC
-	TRBV9	TRBJ1-2	-	CASSPPALSGYTF	TGTGCCAGCAGCCCCCCGGCCCTATCCGGCTACACCTTC
TRBD1	TRBV5-6	TRBJ1-2	-	CASSPGQTPLVYGYTF	TGTGCCAGCAGCCCGGGACAGACGCCCCTCGTCTATGGCTACACCTTC
-	TRBV27	TRBJ2-7	-	CASSIAGFYEQYF	TGTGCCAGCAGCATAGCCGGGTTCTACGAGCAGTACTTC
-	TRBV19	TRBJ2-7	-	CASSTRQSYLTYEQYF	TGTGCCAGTAGTACAAGACAGTCCTACCTAACCTACGAGCAGTACTTC
TRBD2	TRBV29-1	TRBJ2-7	-	CSVGTSLAEKQYF	TGCAGCGTTGGGACCTCACTAGCGGAGAAGCAGTACTTC
TRBD1	TRBV19	TRBJ2-1	-	CASSISRQGHEQFF	TGTGCCAGTAGTATATCGCGACAGGGCCATGAGCAGTTCTTC
-	TRBV5-6	TRBJ2-5	-	CASSLRLGETQYF	TGTGCCAGCAGCTTGCGACTAGGGGAGACCCAGTACTTC
-	TRBV28	TRBJ2-3	-	CASSSGPNTDTQYF	TGTGCCAGCAGTTCAGGTCCCAACACAGATACGCAGTATTTT
-	TRBV7-9	TRBJ2-1	-	CASSLVLVDEQFF	TGTGCCAGCAGCTTAGTTCTTGTGGATGAGCAGTTCTTC
-	TRBV6-1	TRBJ2-2	-	CASSEWGNTGELFF	TGTGCCAGCAGTGAGTGGGGAAACACCGGGGAGCTGTTTTTT
TRBD2	TRBV9	TRBJ2-3	once	CASTLAGTLADTQYF	TGTGCCAGCACACTAGCGGGCACGCTTGCAGATACGCAGTATTTT
-	TRBV5-5	TRBJ1-2	few	CASSDTGPGLAGYTF	TGTGCCAGCAGCGATACAGGTCCCGGCCTGGCTGGCTACACCTTC
TRBD1	TRBV9	TRBJ1-3	-	CASSVVGGLSGNTIYF	TGTGCCAGCAGCGTAGTAGGGGGCCTCTCTGGAAACACCATATATTTT
-	TRBV18	TRBJ2-4	once	CASSPKTAGVDIQYF	TGTGCCAGCTCACCCAAAACGGCAGGGGTAGACATTCAGTACTTC
-	TRBV11-2	TRBJ2-2	-	CASSWPRVGSTGELFF	TGTGCCAGCAGCTGGCCCCGGGTAGGGAGCACCGGGGAGCTGTTTTTT
-	TRBV10-3	TRBJ2-7	-	CAISPGTYEQYF	TGTGCCATCAGCCCAGGGACCTACGAGCAGTACTTC
-	TRBV25-1	TRBJ1-2	-	CASSESVQVEDYGYTF	TGTGCCAGCAGTGAATCAGTACAGGTGGAGGACTATGGCTACACCTTC
-	TRBV6-5	TRBJ2-7	-	CASSSRGTYEQYF	TGTGCCAGCAGCTCCAGGGGTACCTACGAGCAGTACTTC
TRBD2	TRBV5-4	TRBJ2-1	-	CASSLKREVRNEQFF	TGTGCCAGCAGCTTGAAGCGGGAGGTGAGGAATGAGCAGTTCTTC
TRBD1	TRBV5-1	TRBJ2-1	once	CASSLRTGGSYNEQFF	TGCGCCAGCAGCTTAAGGACAGGGGGCTCCTACAATGAGCAGTTCTTC
-	TRBV9	TRBJ2-7	-	CASSVIGGDYEQYF	TGTGCCAGCAGCGTAATTGGTGGGGACTACGAGCAGTACTTC
-	TRBV5-1	TRBJ2-7	-	CASSLEQGLRYEQYF	TGCGCCAGCAGCTTGGAACAGGGACTTCGGTACGAGCAGTACTTC
TRBD1	TRBV10-1	TRBJ2-4	-	CASRRDRLAKNIQYF	TGCGCCAGCAGGAGGGACAGGCTAGCCAAAAACATTCAGTACTTC